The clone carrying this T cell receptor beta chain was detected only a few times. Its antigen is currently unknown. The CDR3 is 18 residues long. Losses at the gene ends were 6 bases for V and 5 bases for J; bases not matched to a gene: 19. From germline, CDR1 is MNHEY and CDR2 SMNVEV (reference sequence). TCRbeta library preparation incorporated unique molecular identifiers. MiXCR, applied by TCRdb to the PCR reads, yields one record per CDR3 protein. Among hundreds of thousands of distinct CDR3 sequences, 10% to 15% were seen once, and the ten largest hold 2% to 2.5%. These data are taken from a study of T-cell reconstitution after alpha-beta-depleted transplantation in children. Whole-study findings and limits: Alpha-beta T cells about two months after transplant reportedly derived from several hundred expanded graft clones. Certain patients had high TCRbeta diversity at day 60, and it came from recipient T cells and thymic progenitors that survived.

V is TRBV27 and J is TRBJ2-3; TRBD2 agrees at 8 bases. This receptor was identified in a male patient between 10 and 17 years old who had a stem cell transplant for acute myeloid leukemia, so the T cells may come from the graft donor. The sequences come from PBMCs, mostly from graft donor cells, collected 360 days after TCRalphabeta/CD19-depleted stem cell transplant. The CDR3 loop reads CASSKPGLAGIVGDTQYF. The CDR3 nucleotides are TGTGCCAGCAGCAAACCCGGACTAGCTGGGATAGTGGGAGATACGCAGTATTTT.